This T cell receptor (beta chain) was recovered during a study of cytomegalovirus exposure and HLA in healthy donors. About this clone itself: Sequence at one end of the junction differs from germline and may be a read error.

This CDR3 is 15 amino acids long. The germline V gene encodes CDR1 GTSNPN and CDR2 SVGIG (reference sequence). Primers included in the PCR were 60 Vbeta and 13 Jbeta primers. Assay: immunoSEQ multiplex PCR; the TCRdb copy retains only in-frame clones and omits some. The repertoire table contains more than 45,000 clones. This receptor was taken from a woman in her twenties or thirties in good health and CMV-seropositive. Sequenced input: PBMCs. V and J are TRBV30 and TRBJ2-7, with D maybe TRBD1 (6 bases). The CDR3 here is CAGSMTRGTLYEQYF. The DNA of the CDR3 is TGTGCCGGGAGTATGACCAGGGGTACCCTCTACGAGCAGTACTTC.